This paragraph reports one T cell receptor beta chain. This clone's antigen is unknown. Base-call qualities are not available, and no considerably larger clone is one nucleotide away. Another Seattle source contributed samples from volunteer blood donors who had recovered from COVID-19. Each collaborating institution followed its own protocols to collect whole blood in K2EDTA tubes. For TCRbeta analysis, collaborator samples were shipped as frozen whole blood, as isolated PBMCs, or as DNA extracted from either sample type. From the cysteine up to the phenylalanine, the CDR3 has a length of 15 residues. The CDR3 DNA has 45 bases and is translated from base 1. As encoded in the germline V gene, CDR1 is LGHNT while CDR2 is FRNRAP. The junction shows trimming of 2 bases on V and 3 bases on J, and the gene matches do not reach 1 base of it. The data were taken from a study of blood T cell repertoires in COVID-19 (TCRdb year 2020). In the study overall: Samples from collaborators originated in the United States, Italy and Spain and spanned both the acute and convalescent phases of COVID-19. The prospective study material was composed of cDNA or gDNA derived from T cells, B-cell-depleted T cells, or PBMCs. Deeply sampled blood TCRbeta repertoires from subjects exposed to, actively infected with, or recovered from COVID-19 were included in the dataset. The repertoires were made available in a free public database intended to serve as a resource for research on the immune response to SARS-CoV-2. Samples came from the ongoing ImmuneRACE study (first 160 participants) plus 1,254 subjects from 6 global collaborators. A de-identified subject ID, COVID-19 status, age in years and sex were almost always included in the sample metadata. Where HLA class I and class II types were available, the types were taken from metadata supplied by the sample provider, not from assay-based typing. Findings and caveats that apply to the study as a whole: The quantity of clinical and demographic metadata differed by source and by participant and was supplied without curation.

TCRbeta CDR3 regions were amplified from genomic DNA by means of the immunoSEQ Assay, a bias-controlled multiplex PCR. Under the source paper's analysis protocol: Within the assay, amplification of reference gene primers was used to estimate how many nucleated cells each sample contained. To quantify the absolute abundance of each unique TCRbeta CDR3 rearrangement, sequence reads were collapsed and filtered. Productive Simpson clonality was computed per sample as the square root of Simpson's diversity index over productive rearrangements. TCRdb re-hosts the immuneACCESS table, in-frame sequences only. Its copies lack some clones; in the studies checked, an unresolved V gene accounts for under half of them, and the cause for the rest is not known. From that table come the V and J calls and clone size; the DNA was used to work out D and trimming. A total of 180,000 or so clones appear in this sample, around 85% of them only once. Clones ranked in the top ten supply 1.2% of the sample.

This receptor was identified in a man between 60 and 75 years old who had recovered from COVID-19. The sequenced sample was peripheral blood. The rearranged chain carries TRBV12-5 and TRBJ2-2; 9 nucleotides in the junction match TRBD2. The DNA reads TGTGCTAGTGGTTTGTTAGCGGGGGACACCGGGGAGCTGTTTTTT. This is translated as CASGLLAGDTGELFF.